Detailed here is one TCR beta chain. Its matching antigen is unknown. This specimen comes from a study of T cells expressing NK-cell markers. Findings and limits, study-wide: It was still unclear whether expanded NKG2C+ T cell clones were HCMV specific. The study found these clonotypes also leading the CD3+CD56-NKG2C+ fraction in several donors. About 1.0-8% of CD8+ T cells in several donors belonged to dominant NKG2C+ clonotypes.

As the method of synthesis, 5'RACE template switching with UMIs yielded TCR beta cDNA. TCRdb reprocessed the 5' RACE reads, keeping one entry per CDR3 protein, no DNA. This listing includes some 460,000 distinct CDR3 sequences. Germline V CDR1 and CDR2: LNHNV, YYDKDF (reference sequence). The length of the CDR3 is 15 residues. J is TRBJ2-5 and V is TRBV15; the D gene TCRdb calls, TRBD1, cannot be checked with no DNA. The sample consisted of blood T cells: a sorted CD56 or NKG2C T cell subset, CD4+ or CD8+ T cells, or bulk PBMC T cells (not recorded which). This receptor was identified in a woman aged 50 to 60 in good health. The CDR3 protein is CATSRADRGEKTQYF.